The rows below give T cell receptor beta chains drawn from one sample of a study of PD-1 blockade in classical Hodgkin lymphoma. Here immunoSEQ multiplex PCR was the method, and the copy in TCRdb shows in-frame clones only, minus some. The sample shows approximately 19,000 clones, about 76% of them seen only once. Sequencing was performed on peripheral blood mononuclear cells (PBMCs), taken before the second cycle of nivolumab. Source of these receptors: a human donor with classical Hodgkin lymphoma. The CDR3 runs from the conserved cysteine through the conserved F or W. A D gene is named only where the DNA matches it firmly. The size entry is marked missing in some rows and otherwise reads once, few, many or a size class.

few TRBJ1-5 TRBD1 13 TRBV6-6 CASLDRLNQPQHF TGTGCCAGCCTGGACAGGCTTAATCAGCCCCAGCATTTT
NA TRBJ2-1 TRBD2 15 TRBV29-1 CSVDSGTSGHNEQFF TGCAGCGTTGATTCCGGGACTAGCGGGCACAATGAGCAGTTCTTC
NA TRBJ2-7 TRBD2 16 TRBV19 CASSIGLAGEPYEQYF TGTGCCAGTAGTATCGGGCTAGCGGGAGAACCTTACGAGCAGTACTTC
NA TRBJ2-6 NA 13 TRBV19 CASSIFGANVLTF TGTGCCAGTAGTATATTTGGGGCCAACGTCCTGACTTTC
NA TRBJ2-2 NA 14 TRBV4-1 CASSGRINTGELFF TGCGCCAGCAGTGGCAGAATAAACACCGGGGAGCTGTTTTTT
NA TRBJ2-7 NA 13 TRBV6-6 CASTRLEAGEQYF TGTGCCAGCACCCGACTAGAGGCAGGCGAGCAGTACTTC
NA TRBJ2-7 NA 17 TRBV9 CASSPRTDKSGYGEQYF TGTGCCAGCAGCCCCAGAACCGACAAAAGCGGGTACGGCGAGCAGTACTTC
NA TRBJ2-7 NA 16 TRBV25-1 CASREKGDRSSYEQYF TGTGCCAGCAGAGAAAAAGGAGACCGGAGCTCCTACGAGCAGTACTTC
NA TRBJ1-2 NA 15 TRBV5-5 CASSLVGFGDYGYTF TGTGCCAGCAGCTTGGTTGGGTTCGGAGACTATGGCTACACCTTC
NA TRBJ2-5 NA 11 TRBV10-3 CAIALGETQYF TGTGCCATAGCGCTAGGGGAGACCCAGTACTTC
NA TRBJ2-3 TRBD2 17 TRBV5-1 CASSLEASGGSTDTQYF TGCGCCAGCAGCTTGGAGGCTAGCGGGGGCAGCACAGATACGCAGTATTTT
NA TRBJ1-3 NA 13 TRBV29-1 CSVEESGGNTIYF TGCAGCGTTGAAGAGTCTGGGGGCAACACCATATATTTT
few TRBJ2-7 NA 15 TRBV5-1 CASSLPRGEAYEQYF TGCGCCAGCAGCTTGCCCAGGGGGGAAGCCTACGAGCAGTACTTC
NA TRBJ2-3 TRBD2 15 TRBV10-1 CASSDLAGGVDTQYF TGCGCCAGCAGTGACCTAGCGGGGGGAGTAGATACGCAGTATTTT
NA TRBJ1-2 NA 11 TRBV29-1 CSATDSKGYTF TGCAGCGCTACGGACAGTAAGGGCTACACCTTC
once TRBJ2-1 TRBD2 16 TRBV7-3 CASSLLNGGTPDEQFF TGTGCCAGCAGCTTACTCAACGGGGGGACCCCCGATGAGCAGTTCTTC
large TRBJ1-6 NA 15 TRBV4-3 CASSQGRARYSPLHF TGCGCCAGCAGCCAAGGCCGGGCCCGCTACTCACCCCTCCACTTT
few TRBJ1-1 NA 14 TRBV6-1 CASSGFRGRPEAFF TGTGCCAGCAGCGGCTTCAGGGGTAGGCCTGAAGCTTTCTTT
NA TRBJ1-2 TRBD1 13 TRBV30 CAWDRGSWYGYTF TGTGCCTGGGACAGGGGGTCGTGGTATGGCTACACCTTC
NA TRBJ2-3 TRBD2 13 TRBV14 CASGLAGGDTQYF TGTGCCAGCGGACTAGCGGGGGGAGATACGCAGTATTTT
NA TRBJ2-1 TRBD2 16 TRBV18 CASSPPRRGGGDEQFF TGTGCCAGCTCACCACCGAGGCGGGGGGGAGGTGATGAGCAGTTCTTC
NA TRBJ2-1 NA 18 TRBV9 CASSVDFSRADRSREQFF TGTGCCAGCAGCGTAGACTTTTCCCGGGCAGACCGGAGTCGAGAGCAGTTCTTC
few TRBJ2-7 NA 15 TRBV6-1 CASKEGRTGVYEQYF TGTGCCAGCAAGGAGGGTAGGACAGGCGTCTACGAGCAGTACTTC
NA TRBJ2-1 NA 14 TRBV7-2 CASSLGVDYNEQFF TGTGCCAGCAGCTTAGGCGTGGATTACAATGAGCAGTTCTTC
few TRBJ1-1 NA 13 TRBV11-3 CASSLEVSAEAFF TGTGCCAGCAGCTTAGAGGTGTCGGCTGAAGCTTTCTTT